This T cell receptor beta chain was identified in a study of human T cells and chemical hapten exposure. Study-level results: Positively correlated with patch test score were the counts of PT1 expanded TCRs.

The time point is: patch test 2, 6 weeks after DPC sensitization. This sample's treatment: therapeutic diphenylcyclopropenone sensitization with weekly scalp DPC. Per germline, CDR1 SEHNR and CDR2 FQNEAQ (reference sequence). V lost 9 bases and J 5 bases, leaving 13 bases between the germline ends. The CDR3 runs 13 residues. TCRdb itself ran the RACE reads through MiXCR, one entry per CDR3 protein. The table lists 350,000 to 400,000 distinct CDR3 sequences, about 6% of them singletons, with around 6% in the top ten. On this clonotype itself: Antigen: not known.

V usage is TRBV7-9 and J usage is TRBJ1-4; D is unresolved. The clonotype was recovered from a woman aged 18-29 years with alopecia areata. Some clones in this sample may be carry-over from other donors' samples. Material: whole blood, obtained in connection with sensitization to the hapten diphenylcyclopropenone (DPC). CDR3 sequence (DNA): TGTGCCAGTCTCCCCGGGCCAAATGAAAAACTGTTTTTT. Protein: CASLPGPNEKLFF.